The present T cell receptor beta chain was sequenced within a study of T cell responses to AZD1222 COVID-19 vaccine (dated by TCRdb to the early 2020s). Study-wide context: A total of 233 trial participants underwent TCR sequencing, of whom nearly 210 had received two doses of AZD1222 and 26 had received two doses of the MenACWY control vaccine. Trial participants were enrolled by age into 18-55, 56-69 and 70-plus year subgroups, with roughly 160, 29 and 62 TCR-sequenced participants respectively.

The CDR3 regions of human TCRbeta chains were analyzed by immunosequencing. As for how the authors treated the data: Repertoire TCRs were matched against a reference library of SARS-CoV-2-specific TCRs generated with the MIRA antigen-specificity platform. Breadth was defined as the fraction of unique TCRs that were SARS-CoV-2-associated, and depth was defined as the fraction of total T cells that were SARS-CoV-2-associated. Using the MIRA data, each spike-specific TCR was mapped to the spike region that the TCR reacts to and placed in a CD4 or CD8 class. Log10-transformed breadth and depth values were compared by one-way ANOVA with Sidak's multiple comparisons tests. TCRdb provides this immuneACCESS table in a form limited to in-frame rearrangements. Some clones are lacking; in checked studies, under half of them reflect an unresolved V gene, and why the rest are absent is not known. V, J and clone size are those of that table, while D and trimming were read from the DNA. The sample has 140,000 or so clones on record, roughly 91% of them singletons. 3% to 4% of the sample comes from the top ten.

CDR1 and CDR2 were assigned from the germline V gene as MDHEN and SYDVKM. The V end loses 6 bases and the J end loses 6 bases, and a stretch of 11 bases separates them. The cysteine opens and the phenylalanine closes a CDR3 of 12 amino acids. Only the CDR3 portion is preserved as DNA: 36 bases, with reading frame beginning at the first base. A remark on this clone: The specificity of this receptor is unknown. There are no base qualities to consult, and no much larger clone falls within one base.

What the authors observed across the whole study: After two AZD1222 doses, both the breadth and the depth of spike-specific TCRs were significantly higher than at day 0 and than in MenACWY recipients. Participants were mostly white British and included more females than males, and it was suggested by the authors that clonal diversity may have been underestimated. No day 14 peak-response samples were available, so repertoires were characterized only after the peak T cell response. In the small 56-69-year group, the increase in depth fell short of significance, most likely because of low power. CD4 TCRs associated with the vaccine covered the entire spike protein, and the dominant responses were in regions 160-218 and 743-854. Reportedly, close to half of the unique spike-specific TCRs recognized epitopes lying outside the regions that are mutated in the B.1.351 and B.1.1.7 variants. Conclusions about previously exposed vaccinees are limited, since just five or six AZD1222 recipients were seropositive for SARS-CoV-2 at baseline.

The time point label of this sample denotes: about 28 days (+/-7) after the second vaccine dose. Because spike-specific TCR depth and breadth did not differ between the two schedules, AZD1222 recipients who got a second dose at roughly 4 weeks were pooled with those who got a second dose at roughly 12 weeks. Vaccinee samples came from UK trials COV001 and COV002, including a single-blind randomized controlled phase 2/3 trial of AZD1222 (ChAdOx1 nCoV-19) in healthy adults. For TCRbeta chain sequencing, PBMC samples were collected from trial participants at day 0 and at day 28 after the second dose.

The clonotype comes from an adult who received the AZD1222 COVID-19 vaccine. In this chain, TRBV28 is recombined with TRBJ1-2, with TRBD1 tentatively as D gene (5 bases match). This specimen consisted of peripheral blood, obtained 28 days after the second AZD1222 dose. The nucleotides read TGTGCCAGCAGGAACAGGTTTGATGGCTACACCTTC. Translated, it reads CASRNRFDGYTF.